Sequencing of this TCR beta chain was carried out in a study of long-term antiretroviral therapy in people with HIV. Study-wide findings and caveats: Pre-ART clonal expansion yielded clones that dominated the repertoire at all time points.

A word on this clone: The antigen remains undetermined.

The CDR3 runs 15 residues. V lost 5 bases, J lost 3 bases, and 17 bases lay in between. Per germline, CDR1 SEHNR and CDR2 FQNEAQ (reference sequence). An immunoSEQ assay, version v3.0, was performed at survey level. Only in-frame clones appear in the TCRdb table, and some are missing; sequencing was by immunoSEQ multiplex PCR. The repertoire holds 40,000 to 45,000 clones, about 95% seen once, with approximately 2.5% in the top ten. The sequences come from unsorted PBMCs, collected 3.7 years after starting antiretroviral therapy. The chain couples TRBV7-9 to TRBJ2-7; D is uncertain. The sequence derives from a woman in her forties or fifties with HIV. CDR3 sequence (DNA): TGTGCCAGCAGCCTAGACTCGGCAGGTTACTACGAGCAGTACTTC. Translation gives CASSLDSAGYYEQYF.